A single sample gave rise to the 2 T cell receptor beta chains below, sequenced in a study of cytomegalovirus exposure and HLA in healthy donors. Assay: immunoSEQ multiplex PCR; the TCRdb copy retains only in-frame clones and omits some. Of roughly 300,000 clones in the sample, approximately 90% are singletons; the top ten hold 0.84%. Sequencing was performed on PBMCs. The origin of the receptors is a young woman in good health and CMV-seronegative.

The chain is built from TRBV14 and TRBJ1-1; D not certain. This CDR3 comprises 12 residues. Germline CDR1 SGHDN, CDR2 FVKESK. Trimming removed 1 base from V and 7 bases from J, with 7 bases in between. CDR3 region: CASSQGQREAFF. DNA for the CDR3: TGTGCCAGCAGCCAAGGGCAGCGTGAAGCTTTCTTT.

The chain has TRBV29-1 and TRBJ1-1; weak D call: TRBD1 (5 bases). CDR3 length equals 13 residues. CDR1 is SQVTM, CDR2 ANQGSEA, per germline. Trimming took off 6 bases at V and 3 bases at J, with 14 bases between the two ends. The CDR3 DNA reads TGCAGCGTGGCGGGACTAGGGGACACTGAAGCTTTCTTT. This translates into CSVAGLGDTEAFF.